This T cell receptor beta chain originates from a study of cytomegalovirus exposure and HLA in healthy donors. Regarding this clone: Its antigen is as yet unknown.

Vbeta (60) and Jbeta (13) primers were used in the PCR. Data came from immunoSEQ multiplex PCR; TCRdb stores just in-frame clones and leaves some out. This sample carries over 110,000 clones, 82% of them seen once, and the ten largest clones take approximately 2.3%. CDR3 size: 14 residues. J lost 2 bases, V lost 7 bases, and 6 bases had no gene match. The germline gives CDR1 SGHRS, CDR2 YFSETQ. Study conclusions and caveats: In vitro assays verified that three CMV-associated chains recognized CMV antigens specifically. In an earlier analysis, most TCR beta V segments were productive about 87% or about 30% of the time.

This rearrangement joins TRBV5-1 to TRBJ2-7; 10 bases agree with TRBD1. The sample was PBMCs. This sequence originates from a male donor in good health and CMV-seronegative. CDR3 amino acids: CASLRQGATYEQYF. DNA for the CDR3: TGCGCCAGCTTAAGACAGGGGGCGACCTACGAGCAGTACTTC.